The T cell receptor (beta chain) under discussion was sequenced for a study of blood T cell repertoires in COVID-19. Study-level background: The United States, Italy and Spain provided the acute and convalescent COVID-19 samples. Sample material is recorded as cDNA or gDNA derived from T cells, B-cell-depleted T cells, or PBMCs.

Enrolled during active infection, Seattle patients were then followed longitudinally. Germline V gives CDR1 MGHRA, CDR2 YSYEKL. V was clipped by 0 bases and J by 4 bases; unmatched bases: 7. This CDR3 contains 16 residues. Original handling: Nucleated cell counts were estimated from reference gene primer amplification. Profiled with immunoSEQ multiplex PCR; TCRdb holds only in-frame clones, not every one. D and trimming come from the DNA, and the V and J calls and clone size come from that table. The sample has a few hundred thousand clones, roughly 89% seen once. Input material: peripheral blood. This chain links TRBV4-1 with TRBJ1-1; TRBD1 matches at 8 bases. The sequence was collected from a woman in her 40s with COVID-19, enrolled during active disease. The CDR3 region has the DNA TGCGCCAGCAGCCAAGAGGGCAGGGGGCTAGGCACTGAAGCTTTCTTT. Translation: CASSQEGRGLGTEAFF.